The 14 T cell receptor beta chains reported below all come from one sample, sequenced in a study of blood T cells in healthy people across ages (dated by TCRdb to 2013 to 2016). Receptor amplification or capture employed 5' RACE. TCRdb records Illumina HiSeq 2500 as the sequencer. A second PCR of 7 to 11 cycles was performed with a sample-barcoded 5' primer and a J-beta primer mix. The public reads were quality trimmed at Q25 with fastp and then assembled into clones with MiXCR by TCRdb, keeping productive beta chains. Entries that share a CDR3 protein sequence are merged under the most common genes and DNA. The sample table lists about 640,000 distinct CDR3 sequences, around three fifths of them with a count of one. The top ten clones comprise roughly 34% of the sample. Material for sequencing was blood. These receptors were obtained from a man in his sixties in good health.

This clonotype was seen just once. The CDR3 reads CSAPGASDSPLHF. CDR3 nucleotides: TGCAGTGCTCCAGGGGCATCAGATTCACCCCTCCACTTT. The rearrangement links TRBV20-1 to TRBJ1-6, with D possibly TRBD1 on 6 matching bases. CDR1 and CDR2 from the germline V gene are DFQATT and SNEGSKA (reference sequence). Trimming left V 5 bases short and J 8 bases short, with 13 bases between. The length of the CDR3 is 13 residues.

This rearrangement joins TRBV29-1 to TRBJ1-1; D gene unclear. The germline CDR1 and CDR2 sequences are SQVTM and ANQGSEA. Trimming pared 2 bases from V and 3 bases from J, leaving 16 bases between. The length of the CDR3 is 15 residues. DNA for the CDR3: TGCAGCGTTGAATGGGCGGGGTGGATGGACACTGAAGCTTTCTTT. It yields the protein CSVEWAGWMDTEAFF.

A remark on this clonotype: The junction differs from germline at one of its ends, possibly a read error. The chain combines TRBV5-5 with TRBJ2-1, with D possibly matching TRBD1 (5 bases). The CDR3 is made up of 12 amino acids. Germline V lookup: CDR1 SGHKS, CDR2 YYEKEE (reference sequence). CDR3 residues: CTSSFAGSEQFF. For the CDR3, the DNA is TGTACCAGCAGCTTCGCAGGGTCTGAGCAGTTCTTC.

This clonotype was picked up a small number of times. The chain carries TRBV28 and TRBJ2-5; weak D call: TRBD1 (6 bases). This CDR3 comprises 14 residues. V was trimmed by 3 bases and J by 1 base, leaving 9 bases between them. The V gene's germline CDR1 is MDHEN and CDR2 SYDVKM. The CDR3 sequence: CASSFVGGQETQYF. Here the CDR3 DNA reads TGTGCCAGCAGTTTCGTAGGGGGCCAAGAGACCCAGTACTTC.

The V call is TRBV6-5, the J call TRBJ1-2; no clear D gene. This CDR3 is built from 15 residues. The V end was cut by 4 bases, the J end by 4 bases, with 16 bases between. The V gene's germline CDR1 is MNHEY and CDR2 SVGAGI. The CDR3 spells CASSSSGLVGYGYTF. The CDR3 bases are TGTGCCAGCAGTTCCTCGGGTTTGGTCGGCTATGGCTACACCTTC.

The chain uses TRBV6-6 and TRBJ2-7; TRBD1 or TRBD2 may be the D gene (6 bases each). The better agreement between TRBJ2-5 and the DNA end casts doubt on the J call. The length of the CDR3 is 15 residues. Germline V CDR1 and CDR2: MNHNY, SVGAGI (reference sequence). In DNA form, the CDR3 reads TGTGCCAGCAGGCAGACTAGGAGGGGGAGGGAGACCCAGTACTTC. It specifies CASRQTRRGRETQYF.

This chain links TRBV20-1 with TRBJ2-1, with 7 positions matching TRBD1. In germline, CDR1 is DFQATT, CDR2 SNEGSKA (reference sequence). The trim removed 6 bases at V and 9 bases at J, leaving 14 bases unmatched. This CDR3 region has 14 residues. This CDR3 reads CSAHDRVRSIEQFF. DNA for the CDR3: TGCAGTGCCCACGACAGGGTTCGATCAATTGAGCAGTTCTTC.

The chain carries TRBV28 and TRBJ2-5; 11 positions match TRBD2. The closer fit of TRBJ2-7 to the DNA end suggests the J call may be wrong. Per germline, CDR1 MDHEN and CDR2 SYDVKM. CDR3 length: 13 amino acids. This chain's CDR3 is CASYRLAGGEQYF. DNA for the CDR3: TGTGCCAGCTACCGGCTAGCGGGAGGCGAGCAGTACTTC.

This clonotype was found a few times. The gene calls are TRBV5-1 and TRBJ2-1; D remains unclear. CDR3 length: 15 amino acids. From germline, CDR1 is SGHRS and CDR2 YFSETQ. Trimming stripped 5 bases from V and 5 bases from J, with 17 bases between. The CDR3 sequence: CASSPRALDHNEQFF. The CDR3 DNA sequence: TGCGCCAGCAGTCCCCGCGCCTTGGACCACAATGAGCAGTTCTTC.

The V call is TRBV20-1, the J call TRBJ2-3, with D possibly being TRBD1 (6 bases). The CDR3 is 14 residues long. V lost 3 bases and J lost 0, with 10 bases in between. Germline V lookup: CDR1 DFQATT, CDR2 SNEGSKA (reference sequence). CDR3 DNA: TGCAGTGCTAGTGGGGGCTTTAGCACAGATACGCAGTATTTT. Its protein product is CSASGGFSTDTQYF.

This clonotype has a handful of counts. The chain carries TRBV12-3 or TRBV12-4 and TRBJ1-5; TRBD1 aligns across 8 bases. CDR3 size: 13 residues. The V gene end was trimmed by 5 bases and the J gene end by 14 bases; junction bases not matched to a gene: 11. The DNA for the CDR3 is TGTGCCAGCAGTCCGGGGCCCGGGACAGGAGAGCATTTT. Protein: CASSPGPGTGEHF.

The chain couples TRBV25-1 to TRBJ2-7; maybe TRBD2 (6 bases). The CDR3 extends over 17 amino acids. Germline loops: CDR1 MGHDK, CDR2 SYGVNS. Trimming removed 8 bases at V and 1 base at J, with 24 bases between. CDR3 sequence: CASRIGGARVWSYEQYF. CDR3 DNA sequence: TGTGCCAGCCGAATAGGAGGGGCCAGGGTATGGTCCTACGAGCAGTACTTC.

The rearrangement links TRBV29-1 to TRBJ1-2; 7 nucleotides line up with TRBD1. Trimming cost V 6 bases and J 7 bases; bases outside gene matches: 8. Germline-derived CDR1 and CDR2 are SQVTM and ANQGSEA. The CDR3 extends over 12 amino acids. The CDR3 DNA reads TGCAGCGTAGGGACAGAACATGGTGGCTACACCTTC. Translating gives CSVGTEHGGYTF.

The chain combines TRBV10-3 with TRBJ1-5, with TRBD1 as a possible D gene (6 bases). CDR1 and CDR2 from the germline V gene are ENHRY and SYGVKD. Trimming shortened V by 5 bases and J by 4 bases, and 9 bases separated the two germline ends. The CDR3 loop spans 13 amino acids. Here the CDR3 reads CAISSDRNQPQHF. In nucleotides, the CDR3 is TGTGCCATCAGTTCGGACAGAAATCAGCCCCAGCATTTT.